A selection of T cell receptor beta chains follows, all from one sample in a study of blood T cell repertoires in COVID-19. Some clones are missing from TCRdb's copy, which holds only in-frame ones; the method was immunoSEQ multiplex PCR. The table has approximately 220,000 clones, 83% seen once; the top ten hold 4.5% to 5%. The specimen was PBMCs or T cells enriched from blood (not recorded which). These receptors all stem from a woman in her forties or fifties who had been exposed to COVID-19. CDR3s include the opening cysteine and the closing phenylalanine or tryptophan. A D gene is named only where the DNA matches it firmly. The listing skips clone size in some rows; elsewhere it reads once, few, many or a size class.

cdr3_nt cdr3_aa j_call clone_size v_call d_call
TGTGCCAGCAGCTCATACCCGCATCCCGGGTACCAAGAGACCCAGTACTTC CASSSYPHPGYQETQYF TRBJ2-5 - TRBV7-6 -
TGTGCCTGGAGCACACAGAGTAACGCTGGAAACACCATATATTTT CAWSTQSNAGNTIYF TRBJ1-3 - TRBV30 -
TGTGCCAGCAGCCAAAAGCGGGGGGCCTCCTACGAGCAGTACTTC CASSQKRGASYEQYF TRBJ2-7 - TRBV3-1/TRBV3-2 TRBD2
TGTGCCAGCAGCTTGACAGGGAACACCTTC CASSLTGNTF TRBJ1-2 - TRBV7-6 TRBD1
TGCGCCAGCAGTGACGGAGTTGGCGGGATAGTCACCTTC CASSDGVGGIVTF TRBJ1-2 few TRBV10-2 -
TGTGCCAGCAGTTATAGCGATAATCAGCCCCAGCATTTT CASSYSDNQPQHF TRBJ1-5 few TRBV6-2/TRBV6-3 -
TGTGCCAGCTCACCATTGGACGGGAGCTCTGGAAACACCATATATTTT CASSPLDGSSGNTIYF TRBJ1-3 - TRBV18 -
TGTGCCAGCAGCATTCCGAGGAACACTGAAGCTTTCTTT CASSIPRNTEAFF TRBJ1-1 - TRBV28 -
TGTGCCAGCAGCTTATTGACAGCCGAAGCTTTCTTT CASSLLTAEAFF TRBJ1-1 - TRBV7-9 -
TGTGCCAGCAGTTTCGGGGGTACATACGGCCCGAATTCACCCCTCCACTTT CASSFGGTYGPNSPLHF TRBJ1-6 - TRBV27 -